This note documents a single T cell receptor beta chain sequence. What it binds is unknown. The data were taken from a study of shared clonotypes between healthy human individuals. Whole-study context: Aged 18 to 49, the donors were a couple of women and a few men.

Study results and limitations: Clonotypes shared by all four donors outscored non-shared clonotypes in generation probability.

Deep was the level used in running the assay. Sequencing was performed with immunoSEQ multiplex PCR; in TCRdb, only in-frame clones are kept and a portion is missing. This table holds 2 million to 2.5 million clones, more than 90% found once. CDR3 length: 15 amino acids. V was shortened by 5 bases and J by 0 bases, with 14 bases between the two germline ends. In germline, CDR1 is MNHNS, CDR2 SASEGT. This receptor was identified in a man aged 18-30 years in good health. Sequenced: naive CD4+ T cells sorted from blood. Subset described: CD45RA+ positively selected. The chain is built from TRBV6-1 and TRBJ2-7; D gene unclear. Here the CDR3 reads CASSTHTAPSYEQYF. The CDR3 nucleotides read TGTGCCAGCAGTACCCACACGGCCCCCTCCTACGAGCAGTACTTC.